These 9 T cell receptor beta chains were all obtained from the same sample, sequenced in a study of T cell repertoires in cytomegalovirus infection. These receptors lack a known antigen. TCRdb itself ran the reads through MiXCR, one entry per CDR3 protein. The sample contains more than 90,000 distinct CDR3 sequences, over 9.5% of which appear only once. The sequenced sample was PBMCs, sequenced either directly or after in vitro stimulation (not recorded which). These receptors were taken from a human donor in good health (CMV status not recorded). Some clones in this sample may be carry-over from other donors' samples.

The rearrangement joins TRBV5-4 to TRBJ2-1, with 9 bases fitting TRBD1. V trimming: 5 bases; J trimming: 8 bases; junction bases outside the gene matches: 11. Per germline, CDR1 SGHNT and CDR2 YYREEE (reference sequence). The CDR3 has 15 amino acids. The DNA for the CDR3 is TGTGCCAGCAGAGGTGGTGACAGGGGGACTGATGAGCAGTTCTTC. This translates into CASRGGDRGTDEQFF.

The rearrangement links TRBV5-1 to TRBJ2-5; unclear D gene. Germline loops: CDR1 SGHRS, CDR2 YFSETQ. Trimming pared 6 bases from V and 4 bases from J, leaving 4 bases between. The CDR3 is made up of 10 amino acids. The CDR3 loop reads CASNGETQYF. DNA for the CDR3: TGCGCCAGCAACGGAGAGACCCAGTACTTC.

This clonotype was counted at least ten times. The V call is TRBV6-1, the J call TRBJ2-1, with 10 nucleotides matching TRBD2. Germline V CDR1 and CDR2: MNHNS, SASEGT. V shed 3 bases and J 9 bases; nucleotides not matched to a gene: 8. The CDR3 covers 15 residues. CDR3 in DNA: TGTGCCAGCAGTGAGTGGCTAGCGGGAGAACTTGAGCAGTTCTTC. Amino acids: CASSEWLAGELEQFF.

This clonotype has only a few counts. CDR3 amino acids: CATSSGTDSYEQYF. The CDR3 DNA reads TGTGCCACTTCGTCCGGGACAGATTCCTACGAGCAGTACTTC. The V gene is TRBV24-1, the J gene TRBJ2-7, with 7 bases matching TRBD1. This CDR3 region has 14 residues. Per the germline V gene, CDR1 is KGHDR and CDR2 is SFDVKD. With 10 bases clipped from V and 1 base from J, the junction kept 9 bases outside the gene matches.

This clonotype was counted at least ten times. The gene calls are TRBV6-1 and TRBJ1-2; the D is unclear. CDR3 length equals 14 residues. CDR1 and CDR2 (germline): MNHNS, SASEGT. Trimming took 0 bases from V and 4 from J, leaving 9 bases between them. The CDR3 region has the DNA TGTGCCAGCAGTGAAGCAGGAAAAGGCTATGGCTACACCTTC. Translating gives CASSEAGKGYGYTF.

This clonotype was counted many times. The CDR3 nucleotides read TGTGCCAGCAGCTTCCGAGGACCGGGGCAAGAGACCCAGTACTTC. Translated, it gives CASSFRGPGQETQYF. V usage is TRBV7-2 and J usage is TRBJ2-5, with a possible D match to TRBD2 (5 bases). Germline lookup yields CDR1 SGHTA and CDR2 FQGNSA. V was pared by 3 bases and J by 2 bases, with 13 bases between. The CDR3 loop spans 15 amino acids. Full variable domain (missing parts from reference TRBV7-2 and TRBJ2-5): GAGVSQSPSNKVTEKGKDVELRCDPISGHTALYWYRQSLGQGLEFLIYFQGNSAPDKSGLPSDRFSAERTGGSVSTLTIQRTQQEDSAVYLCASSFRGPGQETQYFGPGTRLLVL.

This clonotype has only a few counts. The rearrangement uses TRBV28 and TRBJ1-5; D remains unclear. Looked up from germline, CDR1 is MDHEN and CDR2 is SYDVKM. Trimming shortened V by 6 bases and J by 1 base, and 13 bases separated the two germline ends. The CDR3 length is 15 residues. DNA for the CDR3: TGTGCCAGCAGCTCTGAAATGGGAAGCAATCAGCCCCAGCATTTT. Protein: CASSSEMGSNQPQHF.

This clonotype was recorded at least ten times. This rearrangement joins TRBV12-3 or TRBV12-4 to TRBJ1-1; weak D call: TRBD1 (6 bases). V was pared by 3 bases and J by 1 base, with 9 bases between. CDR3 length equals 14 residues. CDR3 in amino acids: CASSFDRPNTEAFF. The DNA of the CDR3 is TGTGCCAGCAGTTTCGACAGGCCGAACACTGAAGCTTTCTTT.

The V gene is TRBV24-1, the J gene TRBJ2-1; TRBD1 matches at 9 bases. There are 15 residues in the CDR3. Trimming at V came to 7 bases and at J to 4 bases, leaving 7 bases not matched to a gene. CDR1 is KGHDR, CDR2 SFDVKD, per germline. The CDR3 DNA is TGTGCCACCAGCCCTAGACAGGGGGAGTACAATGAGCAGTTCTTC. It encodes CATSPRQGEYNEQFF.